These 31 T cell receptor beta chains were all obtained from the same sample, sequenced in a study of CD8+CD57+ T cells in acquired aplastic anemia. Sequencing involved patients with CD8+CD57+ cell expansion previously shown by flow cytometry. The use of genomic DNA as template underpinned the TCR beta VDJ and CDR3 profiling. TCRdb redid the calling of the reads with MiXCR, one entry per CDR3 protein. Of about 180,000 distinct CDR3 sequences in the sample, around 50% were seen once. Sequencing was carried out using sorted CD4+, CD8+, or CD8+CD57+ T cells (not recorded which) from PBMCs. Every receptor here comes from a human donor with aplastic anemia.

This chain joins TRBV15 and TRBJ2-7, with D possibly being TRBD1 (6 bases). V dropped 3 bases and J dropped 0 bases, with 9 bases sitting between them. The CDR3 has 14 amino acids. Germline V lookup: CDR1 LNHNV, CDR2 YYDKDF (reference sequence). For the CDR3, the DNA is TGTGCCACCAGCAGTAGACAGGCCTCCTACGAGCAGTACTTC. Protein: CATSSRQASYEQYF.

The CDR3 coding sequence is TGTGCCATCAGAATGACAGGGACTGGCAATGAGCAGTTCTTC. This translates into CAIRMTGTGNEQFF. The V call is TRBV10-3, the J call TRBJ2-1; D is perhaps TRBD1 (7 bases). The CDR3 has 14 amino acids. Per the germline V gene, CDR1 is ENHRY and CDR2 is SYGVKD. The V end lost 6 bases, the J end lost 6 bases, and 15 bases lay between the germline ends.

J is TRBJ1-5 and V is TRBV10-3; the D gene is possibly TRBD1 (6 bases). Germline CDR1 is ENHRY and CDR2 is SYGVKD. This CDR3 has 14 residues. Trimming left V 6 bases short and J 3 bases short, with 12 bases between. In DNA, the CDR3 is TGTGCCATCAGGGAAGCAGGGGCCAATCAGCCCCAGCATTTT. Translation: CAIREAGANQPQHF.

This clonotype was recorded at least ten times. V usage is TRBV19 and J usage is TRBJ1-5, with D tentatively TRBD1 (5 bases). In germline, CDR1 is LNHDA, CDR2 SQIVND (reference sequence). V gave up 7 bases and J gave up 4 bases, with 17 bases separating them. This CDR3 has 15 residues. CDR3 nucleotides: TGTGCCAGTACGCCCATAGGGGCTAGGAATCAGCCCCAGCATTTT. Its protein product is CASTPIGARNQPQHF.

This clonotype has at least ten counts. The chain has TRBV7-9 and TRBJ2-3, with D hard to call. CDR3 length: 12 amino acids. CDR1 and CDR2 (germline): SEHNR, FQNEAQ (reference sequence). V was trimmed by 5 bases and J by 5 bases, leaving 8 bases between them. In DNA form, the CDR3 reads TGTGCCAGCAGCCTCATGTTAGATACGCAGTATTTT. Translation gives CASSLMLDTQYF. The full variable domain, in which reference TRBV7-9 and TRBJ2-3 provide the parts outside the CDR3, is DTGVSQNPRHKITKRGQNVTFRCDPISEHNRLYWYRQTLGQGPEFLTYFQNEAQLEKSRLLSDRFSAERPKGSFSTLEIQRTEQGDSAMYLCASSLMLDTQYFGPGTRLTVL.

This clonotype was seen repeatedly, ten times or more. The rearrangement uses TRBV5-1 and TRBJ1-1, with D unclear. The CDR3 sequence is 15 residues long. The germline CDR1 and CDR2 sequences are SGHRS and YFSETQ. The V end was cut by 0 bases, the J end by 1 base, with 10 bases between. CDR3 sequence: CASSLGTVQNTEAFF. CDR3 DNA: TGCGCCAGCAGCTTGGGAACAGTACAGAACACTGAAGCTTTCTTT.

The chain employs TRBV6-1 and TRBJ2-3; 9 bases line up with TRBD2. CDR3 length equals 14 residues. CDR1 MNHNS and CDR2 SASEGT come from the germline V gene. J gave up 3 bases and V 5 bases, and 3 bases lay outside the gene matches. The CDR3 DNA follows: TGTGCCAGCAGTCCCAGCGGGAGGACAGATACGCAGTATTTT. It specifies CASSPSGRTDTQYF.

This clonotype was seen at least ten times. The V gene is TRBV28, the J gene TRBJ2-7; tentatively, D is TRBD1 (5 bases). V lost 5 bases to trimming and J lost 2 bases, with 10 bases between them. CDR3 length: 13 amino acids. Germline CDR1 is MDHEN and CDR2 is SYDVKM. The CDR3 region has the DNA TGTGCCAGCAGTCCCGGACACCCCTACGAGCAGTACTTC. As protein: CASSPGHPYEQYF. Filled out from reference TRBV28 and TRBJ2-7, the complete variable domain reads DVKVTQSSRYLVKRTGEKVFLECVQDMDHENMFWYRQDPGLGLRLIYFSYDVKMKEKGDIPEGYSVSREKKERFSLILESASTNQTSMYLCASSPGHPYEQYFGPGTRLTVT.

The chain employs TRBV15 and TRBJ1-5; 10 positions agree with TRBD1. The V segment lost 7 bases and the J segment 4 bases; nucleotides outside the gene matches: 1. The CDR3 spans 13 residues. The germline V gene has CDR1 LNHNV and CDR2 YYDKDF (reference sequence). Here the CDR3 DNA reads TGTGCCACCAAGGGACAGGGGAATCAGCCCCAGCATTTT. The encoded protein is CATKGQGNQPQHF.

The CDR3 loop is CASSGYTQYF. The CDR3, as DNA: TGTGCCAGCAGTGGATATACGCAGTATTTT. The chain carries TRBV2 and TRBJ2-3; D gene uncertain. The CDR3 is 10 residues long. The V gene's germline CDR1 is SNHLY and CDR2 FYNNEI. V was clipped by 4 bases and J by 7 bases, with 3 bases between them.

A word on this clonotype: This could be a read error, since a much larger clone is one nucleotide away. The chain employs TRBV5-1 and TRBJ1-5; 9 nucleotides align to TRBD1. There are 14 residues in the CDR3. The J segment lost 9 bases and the V segment lost 3 bases, leaving 7 bases of the junction unmatched. The germline CDR1 and CDR2 sequences are SGHRS and YFSETQ. In DNA form, the CDR3 reads TGCGCCAGCAGCTGGGGACAGGGTGGACGGCCCCAGCATTTT. This gives the protein CASSWGQGGRPQHF.

This clonotype was counted only a few times. The J gene is TRBJ1-4, the V gene TRBV2, with D maybe TRBD1 (5 bases). The CDR3 is 14 residues long. Trimming shortened V by 5 bases and J by 5 bases, and 12 bases separated the two germline ends. CDR1 and CDR2 (germline): SNHLY, FYNNEI. The CDR3 coding sequence is TGTGCCAGCAGTTACCGGGGCCAGAATGAAAAACTGTTTTTT. The encoded protein is CASSYRGQNEKLFF.

By its share, this clonotype is medium-sized. V usage is TRBV19 and J usage is TRBJ2-2; maybe TRBD1 (5 bases). Looked up from germline, CDR1 is LNHDA and CDR2 is SQIVND (reference sequence). The CDR3 loop spans 13 amino acids. Trimming removed 4 bases at V and 6 bases at J, with 9 bases between. The CDR3, as DNA: TGTGCCAGTAGTACCCAGGGCGCCGGGGAGCTGTTTTTT. Its protein product is CASSTQGAGELFF.

CDR3 region: CASSSAFQEQFF. CDR3 sequence (DNA): TGCGCCAGCAGCTCCGCTTTCCAGGAGCAGTTCTTC. The chain uses TRBV5-1 and TRBJ2-1; D gene ambiguous. The germline V gene has CDR1 SGHRS and CDR2 YFSETQ. CDR3 size: 12 residues. Trimming stripped 3 bases from V and 10 bases from J, with 11 bases between.

The sample holds many counts of this clonotype. The chain employs TRBV20-1 and TRBJ2-1; D is possibly TRBD1 (6 bases). CDR3 size: 14 residues. The germline V gene encodes CDR1 DFQATT and CDR2 SNEGSKA (reference sequence). Trimming pared 6 bases from V and 0 bases from J, leaving 12 bases between. The chain's CDR3 is CSAPPGDSYNEQFF. The CDR3 nucleotides are TGCAGTGCCCCGCCAGGGGACTCCTACAATGAGCAGTTCTTC.

The chain combines TRBV19 with TRBJ1-1; possible D gene TRBD1, 5 bases. Germline values: CDR1 LNHDA, CDR2 SQIVND (reference sequence). The CDR3 covers 15 residues. Trimming removed 7 bases from V and 0 bases from J, with 15 bases in between. The CDR3 sequence is CASTDGALVNTEAFF. CDR3 nucleotides: TGTGCCAGTACGGACGGGGCACTCGTGAACACTGAAGCTTTCTTT.

The sample holds a few counts of this clonotype. The CDR3 coding sequence is TGTGCCACCAGCAGCGACAGGACTCTCTATGGCTACACCTTC. Residues: CATSSDRTLYGYTF. The chain carries TRBV15 and TRBJ1-2; possibly TRBD1 for D (6 bases). Germline assignment: CDR1 LNHNV and CDR2 YYDKDF (reference sequence). Trimming took off 3 bases at V and 4 bases at J, with 12 bases between the two ends. This CDR3 region has 14 residues.

The CDR3 bases are TGTGCCTGGGTCCCCCGTGGGGGCCAAAGCTCCTACGAGCAGTACTTC. Its translation is CAWVPRGGQSSYEQYF. The chain couples TRBV30 to TRBJ2-7; a weak D match, TRBD1 (6 bases). The germline V gene encodes CDR1 GTSNPN and CDR2 SVGIG (reference sequence). This CDR3 is built from 16 residues. Trimming stripped 5 bases from V and 0 bases from J, with 20 bases between.

The genes are TRBV29-1 and TRBJ1-2, with no clear D. The CDR3 consists of 12 residues. Germline values: CDR1 SQVTM, CDR2 ANQGSEA. V was cut by 6 bases and J by 2 bases, with 10 bases left in between. Here the CDR3 reads CSVVGRNYGYTF. The DNA of the CDR3 is TGCAGCGTCGTCGGACGGAACTATGGCTACACCTTC.

The chain recombines TRBV5-1 with TRBJ1-1; 7 bases map to TRBD1. Germline trimming cut 1 base from V and 11 bases from J; bases unmatched to any gene: 5. In germline, CDR1 is SGHRS, CDR2 YFSETQ. The CDR3 covers 12 residues. In DNA, the CDR3 is TGCGCCAGCAGCTTGAGCCAGGGGGATGCTTTCTTT. It encodes CASSLSQGDAFF.

V gene TRBV7-3 combines with J gene TRBJ1-3, with a possible D match to TRBD1 (5 bases). Trimming left V 5 bases short and J 0 bases short, with 11 bases between. The CDR3 length is 15 residues. Germline lookup yields CDR1 SGHTA and CDR2 FQGTGA. The CDR3 nucleotides read TGTGCCAGCAGCCAAGGGGCTAGCTCTGGAAACACCATATATTTT. It specifies CASSQGASSGNTIYF.

As concerns this clonotype: The final CDR3 position lacks the conserved phenylalanine or tryptophan, pointing to a likely read error. This chain links TRBV9 with TRBJ2-1, with unresolved D. V dropped 5 bases and J dropped 8 bases, with 8 bases sitting between them. The CDR3 covers 11 residues. Germline V CDR1 and CDR2: SGDLS, YYNGEE. The CDR3 nucleotides read TGTGCCAGCAGTTACGAGGATGAGCAGTTCTCC. It encodes CASSYEDEQFS.

The chain uses TRBV7-9 and TRBJ2-2; D gene ambiguous. This CDR3 comprises 11 residues. The V gene lost 5 bases and the J gene lost 6 bases, with 4 bases spanning the gap. Germline V gene data show CDR1 as SEHNR and CDR2 as FQNEAQ (reference sequence). CDR3 DNA sequence: TGTGCCAGCAGCCGTCCCGGGGAGCTGTTTTTT. It encodes CASSRPGELFF.

A single count supports this clonotype. The chain employs TRBV2 and TRBJ1-3; weak D call: TRBD1 (6 bases). The V gene's germline CDR1 is SNHLY and CDR2 FYNNEI. V was cut by 4 bases and J by 8 bases, with 12 bases left in between. The CDR3 extends over 13 amino acids. The CDR3, as DNA: TGTGCCAGCAGTGGACAGACAGGCCACACCATATATTTT. It translates to CASSGQTGHTIYF.

Concerning this clonotype itself: The conserved phenylalanine or tryptophan is not found at the CDR3 terminus, so this likely reflects a read error. This chain joins TRBV6-2 or TRBV6-3 and TRBJ2-3, with 9 bases that match TRBD2. Germline-derived CDR1 and CDR2 are MNHEY and SVGEGT. The CDR3 is made up of 14 amino acids. Trimming removed 6 bases from V and 1 base from J; junction bases left unmatched: 2. CDR3 nucleotides: TGTGCCAGCAGAGTAGCGGGGGGCACAGATACGCAGTATCTT. It is translated as CASRVAGGTDTQYL.

The rearrangement joins TRBV2 to TRBJ1-1, with a tentative D call TRBD1 (6 bases). CDR1 SNHLY and CDR2 FYNNEI come from the germline V gene. The ends were cut back, 7 bases at V and 0 bases at J, with 12 bases in the middle. The CDR3 totals 14 residues. DNA of the CDR3: TGTGCCAGCAAAACAGGGATCCTGAACACTGAAGCTTTCTTT. Protein sequence: CASKTGILNTEAFF.

This clonotype was observed many times. The V call is TRBV5-1, the J call TRBJ2-7, with TRBD2 identical over 9 bases. Trimming cost V 1 base and J 0 bases; bases outside gene matches: 11. The CDR3 runs 18 residues. The germline gives CDR1 SGHRS, CDR2 YFSETQ. CDR3 nucleotides: TGCGCCAGCAGCTTGAACGTGGGCGGGGGGGTCAACTCCTACGAGCAGTACTTC. Its protein product is CASSLNVGGGVNSYEQYF.

The chain links TRBV12-3 or TRBV12-4 to TRBJ2-7; 12 bases align to TRBD2. Trimming cost V 5 bases and J 10 bases; bases outside gene matches: 9. The CDR3 runs to 14 residues. CDR3 amino acids: CASSPGLAGAAQYF. CDR3 coding DNA: TGTGCCAGCAGTCCGGGACTAGCGGGTGCGGCCCAGTACTTC.

The chain employs TRBV29-1 and TRBJ2-1; 11 bases match TRBD2. This CDR3 is 14 amino acids long. After removal of 6 bases from V and 6 bases from J, the junction contained 7 bases not matched to a gene. CDR1 and CDR2 (germline): SQVTM, ANQGSEA. The CDR3 nucleotides read TGCAGCGTCATACTAGCGGGAGCCTCCAATGAGCAGTTCTTC. This translates into CSVILAGASNEQFF.

This clonotype was found many times. V gene TRBV20-1 combines with J gene TRBJ2-4; 7 nucleotides align to TRBD1. This CDR3 region has 13 residues. The V gene end was trimmed by 6 bases and the J gene end by 4 bases; junction bases not matched to a gene: 6. Germline V gene sequence: CDR1 DFQATT, CDR2 SNEGSKA (reference sequence). In DNA, the CDR3 is TGCAGTGCACGGACAGGCCCAAAAAACATTCAGTACTTC. Its translation: CSARTGPKNIQYF.

The gene calls are TRBV25-1 and TRBJ2-5, with 9 bases fitting TRBD2. CDR1 is MGHDK and CDR2 is SYGVNS in the germline V gene. The V segment lost 6 bases and the J segment 0 bases; nucleotides outside the gene matches: 2. This CDR3 is 14 amino acids long. For the CDR3, the DNA is TGTGCCAGCAGCAGACTAGCGGACCAAGAGACCCAGTACTTC. Its protein is CASSRLADQETQYF.